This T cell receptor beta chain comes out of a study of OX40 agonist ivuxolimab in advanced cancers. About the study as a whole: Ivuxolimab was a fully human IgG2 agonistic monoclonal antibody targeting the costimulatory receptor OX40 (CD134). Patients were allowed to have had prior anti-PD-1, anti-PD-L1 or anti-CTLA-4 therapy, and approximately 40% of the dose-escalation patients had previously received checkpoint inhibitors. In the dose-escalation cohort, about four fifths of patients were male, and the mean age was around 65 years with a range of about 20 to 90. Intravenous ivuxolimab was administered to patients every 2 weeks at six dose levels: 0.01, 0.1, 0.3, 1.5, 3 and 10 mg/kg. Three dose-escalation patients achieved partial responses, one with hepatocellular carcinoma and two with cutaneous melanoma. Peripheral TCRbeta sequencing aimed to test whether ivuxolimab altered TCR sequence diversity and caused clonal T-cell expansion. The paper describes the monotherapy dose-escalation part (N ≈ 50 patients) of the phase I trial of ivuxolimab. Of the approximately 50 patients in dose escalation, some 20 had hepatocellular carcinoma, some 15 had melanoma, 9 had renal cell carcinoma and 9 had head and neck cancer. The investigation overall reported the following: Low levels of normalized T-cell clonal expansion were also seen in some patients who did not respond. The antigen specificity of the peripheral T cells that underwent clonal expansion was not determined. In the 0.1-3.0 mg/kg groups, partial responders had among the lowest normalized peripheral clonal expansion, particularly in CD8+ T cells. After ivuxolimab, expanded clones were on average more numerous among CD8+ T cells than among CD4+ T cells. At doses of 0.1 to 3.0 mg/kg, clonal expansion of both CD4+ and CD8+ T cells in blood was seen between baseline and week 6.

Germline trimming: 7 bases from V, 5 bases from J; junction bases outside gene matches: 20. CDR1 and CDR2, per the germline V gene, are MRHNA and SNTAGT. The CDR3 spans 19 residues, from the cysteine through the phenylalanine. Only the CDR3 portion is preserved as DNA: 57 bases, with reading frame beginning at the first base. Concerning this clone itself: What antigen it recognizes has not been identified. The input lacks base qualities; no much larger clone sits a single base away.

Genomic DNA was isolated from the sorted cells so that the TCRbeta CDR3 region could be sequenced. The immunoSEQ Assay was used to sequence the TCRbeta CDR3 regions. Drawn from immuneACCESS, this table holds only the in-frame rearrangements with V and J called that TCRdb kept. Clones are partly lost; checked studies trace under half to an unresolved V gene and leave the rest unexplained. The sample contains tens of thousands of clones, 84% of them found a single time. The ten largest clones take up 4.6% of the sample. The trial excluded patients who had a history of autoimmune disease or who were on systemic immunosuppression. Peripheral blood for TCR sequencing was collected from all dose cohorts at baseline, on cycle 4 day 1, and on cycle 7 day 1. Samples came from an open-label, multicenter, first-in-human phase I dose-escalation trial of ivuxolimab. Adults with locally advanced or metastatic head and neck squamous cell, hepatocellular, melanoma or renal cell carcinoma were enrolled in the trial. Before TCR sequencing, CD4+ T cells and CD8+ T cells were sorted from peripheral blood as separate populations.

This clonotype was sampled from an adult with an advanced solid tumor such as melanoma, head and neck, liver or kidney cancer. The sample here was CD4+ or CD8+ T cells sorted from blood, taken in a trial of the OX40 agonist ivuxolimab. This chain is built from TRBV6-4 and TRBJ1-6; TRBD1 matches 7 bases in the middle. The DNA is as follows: TGTGCCAGCATCACCGATAGGGACAGTAGGGGGATTGATAATTCACCCCTCCACTTT. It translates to CASITDRDSRGIDNSPLHF.